The source of this TCR beta chain is a study of identical twins. The CDR3 loop spans 12 amino acids. The germline CDR1 and CDR2 sequences are MNHEY and SVGAGI. TCRdb fed the 5' RACE reads into MiXCR, producing one record per CDR3 protein. The sample has under 300,000 distinct CDR3 sequences; roughly 13% are singletons. The same sample was also studied in work on yellow fever vaccine responses in identical twins.

The chain is built from TRBV6-5 and TRBJ2-2; TRBD2 is a possible D gene (5 bases). The TCR originated in a young woman in good health. The sequencing sample was made of memory (CD45RO+) T cells sorted from blood. The CDR3 nucleotides read TGTGCTACGAGGCGGGTTGCCGGGGAGCTGTTTTTT. It codes for CATRRVAGELFF.